This TCR beta chain comes out of a study of T-cell reconstitution after alpha-beta-depleted transplantation in children. V was trimmed by 2 bases and J by 5 bases, leaving 16 bases between them. The germline CDR1 and CDR2 sequences are SGHNT and YENEEA. This CDR3 is 16 amino acids long. It was with unique molecular identifiers that the TCRbeta library was prepared. TCRdb itself ran the PCR reads through MiXCR, one entry per CDR3 protein. The sample shows about 500,000 distinct CDR3 sequences, 30% to 35% of them seen only once. The chain is built from TRBV11-3 and TRBJ1-5; weak D call: TRBD1 (5 bases). This TCR was sampled from a human donor who donated a stem cell graft to a child with aplastic anemia. This sample comprised PBMCs from the stem cell graft donor, obtained from the stem cell graft. The CDR3 sequence: CASSLWVDSGDQPQHF. The DNA for the CDR3 is TGTGCCAGCAGCTTATGGGTAGACAGTGGGGATCAGCCCCAGCATTTT.